The clone carrying this T cell receptor beta chain was seen only a few times. The sample originates from a study of T cells after yellow fever vaccination. Trimming left V 5 bases short and J 0 bases short, with 5 bases between. The CDR3 runs 13 residues. The V gene's germline CDR1 is MDHEN and CDR2 SYDVKM. A single record per CDR3 protein comes from TCRdb applying MiXCR to the 5' RACE reads. This table holds 500,000 to 700,000 distinct CDR3 sequences, approximately 21% found once. The chain links TRBV28 to TRBJ1-3; D gene uncertain. This TCR was recovered from a young man who received the YFV17D yellow fever vaccine. Specimen: PBMCs, collected 15 days after the yellow fever booster vaccination. The CDR3 loop is CASSRPSGNTIYF. The CDR3, as DNA: TGTGCCAGCAGTCGCCCCTCTGGAAACACCATATATTTT. The full variable domain, rest sourced from reference TRBV28 and TRBJ1-3, is DVKVTQSSRYLVKRTGEKVFLECVQDMDHENMFWYRQDPGLGLRLIYFSYDVKMKEKGDIPEGYSVSREKKERFSLILESASTNQTSMYLCASSRPSGNTIYFGEGSWLTVV.